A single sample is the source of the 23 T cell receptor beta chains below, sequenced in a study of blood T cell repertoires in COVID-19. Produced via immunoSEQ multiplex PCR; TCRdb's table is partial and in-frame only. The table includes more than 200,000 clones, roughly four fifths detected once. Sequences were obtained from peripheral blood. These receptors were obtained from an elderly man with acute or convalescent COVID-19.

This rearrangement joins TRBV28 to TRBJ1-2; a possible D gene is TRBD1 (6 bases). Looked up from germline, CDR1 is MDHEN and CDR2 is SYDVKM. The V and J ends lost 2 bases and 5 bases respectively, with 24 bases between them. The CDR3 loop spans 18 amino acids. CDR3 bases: TGTGCCAGCAGTTTACCAGGGGCGGGGGCGCGTATGGGGTATGGCTACACCTTC. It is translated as CASSLPGAGARMGYGYTF.

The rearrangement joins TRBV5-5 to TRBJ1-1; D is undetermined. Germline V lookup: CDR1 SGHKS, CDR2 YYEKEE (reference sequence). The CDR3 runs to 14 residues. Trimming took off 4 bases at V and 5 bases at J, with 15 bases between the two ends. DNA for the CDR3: TGTGCCAGCAGCCGAGCGGGTGTTAAAACTGAAGCTTTCTTT. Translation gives CASSRAGVKTEAFF.

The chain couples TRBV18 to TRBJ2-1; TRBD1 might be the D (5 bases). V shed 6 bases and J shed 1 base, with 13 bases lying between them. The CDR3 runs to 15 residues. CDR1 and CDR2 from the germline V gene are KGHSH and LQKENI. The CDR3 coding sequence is TGTGCCAGCTCGGCAGGGTTGGGATCCTACAATGAGCAGTTCTTC. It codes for CASSAGLGSYNEQFF. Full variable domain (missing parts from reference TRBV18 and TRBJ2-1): NAGVMQNPRHLVRRRGQEARLRCSPMKGHSHVYWYRQLPEEGLKFMVYLQKENIIDESGMPKERFSAEFPKEGPSILRIQQVVRGDSAAYFCASSAGLGSYNEQFFGPGTRLTVL.

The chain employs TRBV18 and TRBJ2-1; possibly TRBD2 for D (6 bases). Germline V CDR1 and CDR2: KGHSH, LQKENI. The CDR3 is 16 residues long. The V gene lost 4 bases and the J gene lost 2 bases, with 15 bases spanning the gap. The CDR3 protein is CASSLSWRETYNEQFF. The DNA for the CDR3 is TGTGCCAGCTCACTGAGCTGGAGGGAGACCTACAATGAGCAGTTCTTC.

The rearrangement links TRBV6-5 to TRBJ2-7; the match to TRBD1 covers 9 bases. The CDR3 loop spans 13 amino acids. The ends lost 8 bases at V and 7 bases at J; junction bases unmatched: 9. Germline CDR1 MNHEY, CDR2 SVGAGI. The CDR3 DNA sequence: TGTGCCAGCCACAGGGGGCAGGTCGGGGAGCAGTACTTC. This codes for CASHRGQVGEQYF.

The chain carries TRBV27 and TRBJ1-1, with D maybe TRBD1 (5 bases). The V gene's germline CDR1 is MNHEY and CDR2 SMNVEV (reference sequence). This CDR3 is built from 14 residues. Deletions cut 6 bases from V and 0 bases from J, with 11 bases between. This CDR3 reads CASSPGGVNTEAFF. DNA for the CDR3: TGTGCCAGCAGCCCCGGAGGGGTGAACACTGAAGCTTTCTTT.

The CDR3 DNA follows: TGTGCCCACAACCGGGACAGGGGGAGCTACACCTTC. It codes for CAHNRDRGSYTF. The rearrangement uses TRBV30 and TRBJ1-2; 11 bases fit TRBD1. Trimming cost V 8 bases and J 9 bases; bases outside gene matches: 8. The germline V gene has CDR1 GTSNPN and CDR2 SVGIG (reference sequence). The CDR3 contains 12 residues.

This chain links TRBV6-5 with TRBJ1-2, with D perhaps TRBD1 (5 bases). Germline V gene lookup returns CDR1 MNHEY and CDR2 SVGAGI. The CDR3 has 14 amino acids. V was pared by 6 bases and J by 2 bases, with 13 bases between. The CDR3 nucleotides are TGTGCCAGCAGATTAAGTTCAGGGAACTATGGCTACACCTTC. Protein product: CASRLSSGNYGYTF.

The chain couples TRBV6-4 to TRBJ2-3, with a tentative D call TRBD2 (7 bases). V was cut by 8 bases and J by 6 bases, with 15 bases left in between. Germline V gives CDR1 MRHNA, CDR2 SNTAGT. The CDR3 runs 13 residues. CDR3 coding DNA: TGTGCCAGCCAACAGGGAGGGAACGATACGCAGTATTTT. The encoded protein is CASQQGGNDTQYF.

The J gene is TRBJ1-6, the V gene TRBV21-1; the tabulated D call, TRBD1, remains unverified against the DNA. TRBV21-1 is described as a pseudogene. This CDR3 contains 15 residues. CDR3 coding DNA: TGTGCCAGCGGTAGGTTCAGGGTGTATAATTCACCCCTCCACTTT. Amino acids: CASGRFRVYNSPLHF.

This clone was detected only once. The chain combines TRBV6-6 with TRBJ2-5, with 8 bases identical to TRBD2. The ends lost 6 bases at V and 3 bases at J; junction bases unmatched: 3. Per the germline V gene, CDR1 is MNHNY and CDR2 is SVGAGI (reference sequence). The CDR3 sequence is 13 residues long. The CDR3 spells CASSLTSEETQYF. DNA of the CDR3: TGTGCCAGCAGCCTGACTAGCGAAGAGACCCAGTACTTC.

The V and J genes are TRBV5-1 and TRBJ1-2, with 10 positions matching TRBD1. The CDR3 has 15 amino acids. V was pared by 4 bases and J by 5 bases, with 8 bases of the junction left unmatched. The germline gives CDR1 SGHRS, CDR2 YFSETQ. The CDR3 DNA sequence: TGCGCCAGCAGCCTATGGACAGGGGGAGATTATGGCTACACCTTC. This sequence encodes CASSLWTGGDYGYTF.

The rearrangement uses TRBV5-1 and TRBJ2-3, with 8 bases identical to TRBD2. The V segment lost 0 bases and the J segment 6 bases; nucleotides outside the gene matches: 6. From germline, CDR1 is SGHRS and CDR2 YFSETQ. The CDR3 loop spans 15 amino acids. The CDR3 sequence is CASSLAGTRADTQYF. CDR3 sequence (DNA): TGCGCCAGCAGCTTGGCGGGGACTAGGGCGGATACGCAGTATTTT. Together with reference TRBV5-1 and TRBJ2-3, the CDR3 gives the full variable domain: KAGVTQTPRYLIKTRGQQVTLSCSPISGHRSVSWYQQTPGQGLQFLFEYFSETQRNKGNFPGRFSGRQFSNSRSEMNVSTLELGDSALYLCASSLAGTRADTQYFGPGTRLTVL.

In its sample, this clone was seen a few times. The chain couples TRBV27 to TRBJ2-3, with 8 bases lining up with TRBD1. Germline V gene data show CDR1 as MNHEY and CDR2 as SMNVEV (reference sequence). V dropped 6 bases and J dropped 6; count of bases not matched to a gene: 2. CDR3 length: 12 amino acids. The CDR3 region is CASSRTGDTQYF. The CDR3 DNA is TGTGCCAGCAGCCGGACAGGGGATACGCAGTATTTT.

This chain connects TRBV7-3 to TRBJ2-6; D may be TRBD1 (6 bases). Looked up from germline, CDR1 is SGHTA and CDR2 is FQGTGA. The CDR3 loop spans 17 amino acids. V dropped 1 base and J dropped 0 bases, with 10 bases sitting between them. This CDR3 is CASSLMGANSGANVLTF. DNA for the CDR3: TGTGCCAGCAGCTTAATGGGGGCGAACTCTGGGGCCAACGTCCTGACTTTC.

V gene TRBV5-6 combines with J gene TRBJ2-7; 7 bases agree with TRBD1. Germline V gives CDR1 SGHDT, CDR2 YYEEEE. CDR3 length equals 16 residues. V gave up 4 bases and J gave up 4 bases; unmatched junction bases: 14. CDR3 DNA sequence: TGTGCCAGCAGCCTCGGCCTATATTCAGGGGGATACGAGCAGTACTTC. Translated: CASSLGLYSGGYEQYF.

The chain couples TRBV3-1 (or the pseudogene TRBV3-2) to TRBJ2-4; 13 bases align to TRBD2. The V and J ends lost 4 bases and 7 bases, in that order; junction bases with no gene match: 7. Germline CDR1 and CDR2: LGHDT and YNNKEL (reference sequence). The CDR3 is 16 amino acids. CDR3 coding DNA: TGTGCCAGCAGCCGACGGACTAGCGGGGGCCGTAACATTCAGTACTTC. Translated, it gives CASSRRTSGGRNIQYF.

The CDR3 coding sequence is TGTGCCACCGCCGGCCGGGACAGGGTAACCGATGAGCAGTTCTTC. Translating gives CATAGRDRVTDEQFF. V gene TRBV24-1 combines with J gene TRBJ2-1, with 9 bases that match TRBD1. The CDR3 loop spans 15 amino acids. The junction had 13 bases not matched to a gene; V was cut back by 9 bases and J by 8 bases. Germline loops: CDR1 KGHDR, CDR2 SFDVKD.

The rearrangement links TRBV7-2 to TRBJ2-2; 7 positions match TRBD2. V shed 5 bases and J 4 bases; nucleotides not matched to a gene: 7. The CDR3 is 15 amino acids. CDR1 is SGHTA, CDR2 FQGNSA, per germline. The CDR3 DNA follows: TGTGCCAGCAGCCTCTACGGGGGGATCACCGGGGAGCTGTTTTTT. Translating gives CASSLYGGITGELFF. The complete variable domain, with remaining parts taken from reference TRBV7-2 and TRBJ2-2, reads GAGVSQSPSNKVTEKGKDVELRCDPISGHTALYWYRQSLGQGLEFLIYFQGNSAPDKSGLPSDRFSAERTGGSVSTLTIQRTQQEDSAVYLCASSLYGGITGELFFGEGSRLTVL.

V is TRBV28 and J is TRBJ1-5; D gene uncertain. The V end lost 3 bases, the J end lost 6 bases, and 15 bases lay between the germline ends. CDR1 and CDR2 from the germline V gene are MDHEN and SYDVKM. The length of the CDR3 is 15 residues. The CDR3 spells CASSFLRERVQPQHF. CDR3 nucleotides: TGTGCCAGCAGTTTCCTAAGGGAGAGGGTTCAGCCCCAGCATTTT. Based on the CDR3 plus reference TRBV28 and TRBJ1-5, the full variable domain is DVKVTQSSRYLVKRTGEKVFLECVQDMDHENMFWYRQDPGLGLRLIYFSYDVKMKEKGDIPEGYSVSREKKERFSLILESASTNQTSMYLCASSFLRERVQPQHFGDGTRLSIL.

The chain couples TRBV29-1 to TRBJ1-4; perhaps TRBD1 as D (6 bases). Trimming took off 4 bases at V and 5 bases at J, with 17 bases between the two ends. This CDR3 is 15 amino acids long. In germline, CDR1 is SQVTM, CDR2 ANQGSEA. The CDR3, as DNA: TGCAGCGTTGCAGGGACACGGGAATTAAATGAAAAACTGTTTTTT. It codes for CSVAGTRELNEKLFF.

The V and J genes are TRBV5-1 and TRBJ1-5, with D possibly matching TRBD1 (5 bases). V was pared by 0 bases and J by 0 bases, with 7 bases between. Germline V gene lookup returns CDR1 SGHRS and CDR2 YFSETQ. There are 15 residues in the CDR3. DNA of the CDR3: TGCGCCAGCAGCTTGGTAGGGGATAGCAATCAGCCCCAGCATTTT. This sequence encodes CASSLVGDSNQPQHF.

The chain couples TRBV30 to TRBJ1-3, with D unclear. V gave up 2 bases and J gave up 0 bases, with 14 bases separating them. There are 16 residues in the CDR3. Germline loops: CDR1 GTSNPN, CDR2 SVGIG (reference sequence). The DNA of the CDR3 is TGTGCCTGGAGTTATTCCGGGTTGAGCTCTGGAAACACCATATATTTT. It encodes CAWSYSGLSSGNTIYF.